These 15 T cell receptor beta chains were all obtained from the same sample, sequenced in a study of blood T cell repertoires in COVID-19. The method was immunoSEQ multiplex PCR; TCRdb's version includes in-frame clones alone and lacks a portion of them. This sample carries around 250,000 clones, about four fifths of them seen once, and the ten largest clones take 5%. The specimen sequenced was PBMCs or T cells enriched from blood (not recorded which). All receptors come from a man aged 35 to 55 who had been exposed to COVID-19.

The chain combines TRBV5-4 with TRBJ1-2; weak D call: TRBD1 (6 bases). Germline assignment: CDR1 SGHNT and CDR2 YYREEE (reference sequence). Deletions cut 2 bases from V and 2 bases from J, with 10 bases between. CDR3 length: 14 amino acids. The CDR3 sequence: CASSFRGVNYGYTF. Here the CDR3 DNA reads TGTGCCAGCAGCTTCAGGGGCGTAAACTATGGCTACACCTTC.

The chain recombines TRBV7-8 with TRBJ2-7; 7 bases match TRBD2. This CDR3 contains 16 residues. The V gene's germline CDR1 is SGHVS and CDR2 FQNEAQ. Trimming took 2 bases from V and 5 from J; bases not matched to a gene: 12. CDR3 bases: TGTGCCAGCAGCTTAACCCCTGGGCGGGAGCGCCACGAGCAGTACTTC. Amino acid sequence: CASSLTPGRERHEQYF.

This chain links TRBV27 with TRBJ1-2; TRBD1 matches 7 bases. Germline V CDR1 and CDR2: MNHEY, SMNVEV (reference sequence). Losses at the gene ends were 5 bases for V and 6 bases for J; bases not matched to a gene: 3. The CDR3 runs to 12 residues. CDR3 sequence reads: CASSQTGDGYTF. CDR3 bases: TGTGCCAGCAGTCAAACAGGGGATGGCTACACCTTC.

The chain employs TRBV11-2 and TRBJ1-6; TRBD1 aligns across 10 bases. Losses at the gene ends were 5 bases for V and 10 bases for J; bases not matched to a gene: 5. The CDR3 runs to 14 residues. CDR1 and CDR2 (germline): SGHAT, FQNNGV. CDR3 region: CASSGQGVGSPLHF. CDR3 DNA: TGTGCCAGCAGCGGACAGGGGGTCGGATCACCCCTCCACTTT.

J is TRBJ2-5 and V is TRBV30; 12 bases align to TRBD2. The CDR3 contains 13 residues. Looked up from germline, CDR1 is GTSNPN and CDR2 is SVGIG (reference sequence). The J segment lost 7 bases and the V segment lost 6 bases, leaving 6 bases of the junction unmatched. The CDR3 is CACLAGGLGTQYF. In nucleotides, the CDR3 is TGTGCCTGCCTAGCGGGAGGGCTGGGGACCCAGTACTTC.

The chain joins TRBV6-5 to TRBJ1-2; D remains ambiguous. Germline CDR1 and CDR2: MNHEY and SVGAGI. The CDR3 is 16 amino acids. V was trimmed by 1 base and J by 7 bases, leaving 19 bases between them. The CDR3 loop reads CASSYLAAERSSGYTF. The CDR3 DNA reads TGTGCCAGCAGTTACTTGGCAGCTGAAAGGTCTAGTGGCTACACCTTC.

The J gene is TRBJ1-4, the V gene TRBV5-4; D might be TRBD1 (5 bases). With 2 bases removed from V and 6 bases from J, the gap between germline ends came to 20 bases. CDR1 and CDR2 (germline): SGHNT, YYREEE (reference sequence). The CDR3 spans 17 residues. The CDR3 DNA sequence: TGTGCCAGCAGCTTTAAGTATCGGCGAGCAGGGTATGAAAAACTGTTTTTT. It yields the protein CASSFKYRRAGYEKLFF.

The J gene is TRBJ1-2, the V gene TRBV27; D is unclear. Germline CDR1 and CDR2: MNHEY and SMNVEV (reference sequence). The CDR3 consists of 13 residues. Trimming took 5 bases from V and 8 from J, leaving 15 bases between them. CDR3 protein: CASSPTGRSGYTF. CDR3 nucleotides: TGTGCCAGCAGTCCGACCGGTCGGAGCGGCTACACCTTC.

In its sample, this clone was seen many times. The J gene is TRBJ1-1, the V gene TRBV5-1; D is ambiguous. Germline CDR1 and CDR2: SGHRS and YFSETQ. The CDR3 has 14 residues. V was cut by 0 bases and J by 0 bases, with 6 bases left in between. CDR3 loop: CASSLDGMNTEAFF. For the CDR3, the DNA is TGCGCCAGCAGCTTGGATGGCATGAACACTGAAGCTTTCTTT.

The chain recombines TRBV12-3 or TRBV12-4 with TRBJ2-2; D ambiguous. The CDR3 is made up of 11 amino acids. The germline V and J ends were trimmed by 3 bases and 11 bases, with 7 bases remaining between them. The CDR3 sequence is CASSFTRELFF. CDR3 DNA: TGTGCCAGCAGTTTTACGCGAGAGCTGTTTTTT.

A single count supports this clone. The chain combines TRBV2 with TRBJ1-6, with 7 nucleotides matching TRBD1. With 6 bases clipped from V and 6 bases from J, the junction kept 5 bases outside the gene matches. The CDR3 contains 14 residues. The germline gives CDR1 SNHLY, CDR2 FYNNEI. The DNA of the CDR3 is TGTGCCAGCAGCGGTGGACAGGTTAATTCACCCCTCCACTTT. Translated: CASSGGQVNSPLHF.

The genes are TRBV6-6 and TRBJ2-7, with TRBD2 as a possible D gene (5 bases). The CDR3 is 16 residues long. V shed 0 bases and J shed 2 bases, with 14 bases lying between them. The germline gives CDR1 MNHNY, CDR2 SVGAGI (reference sequence). CDR3 coding DNA: TGTGCCAGCAGTTACTCGACCCGGGGTACACCCTACGAGCAGTACTTC. It encodes CASSYSTRGTPYEQYF.

V usage is TRBV19 and J usage is TRBJ1-5; 7 bases map to TRBD1. CDR3 size: 14 residues. The V gene's germline CDR1 is LNHDA and CDR2 SQIVND (reference sequence). V trimming: 8 bases; J trimming: 5 bases; junction bases outside the gene matches: 9. The CDR3, as DNA: TGTGCCAGTGTCACTCCGGGACAGCATCAGCCCCAGCATTTT. The encoded protein is CASVTPGQHQPQHF. Variable domain in full (rest from reference TRBV19 and TRBJ1-5): DGGITQSPKYLFRKEGQNVTLSCEQNLNHDAMYWYRQDPGQGLRLIYYSQIVNDFQKGDIAEGYSVSREKKESFPLTVTSAQKNPTAFYLCASVTPGQHQPQHFGDGTRLSIL.

J is TRBJ1-2 and V is TRBV6-5; 10 nucleotides line up with TRBD1. The germline gives CDR1 MNHEY, CDR2 SVGAGI. The CDR3 loop spans 16 amino acids. Trimming took 3 bases from V and 6 from J; bases not matched to a gene: 10. The CDR3 nucleotides are TGTGCCAGCAGTTATTCTCCCCGGGACAGGGGTAATGGCTACACCTTC. Translation gives CASSYSPRDRGNGYTF.

Worth noting for this clone: This may be a read error, as it is one base from a much larger clone. The V and J genes are TRBV5-8 and TRBJ1-5; possible D gene TRBD1, 5 bases. This CDR3 is built from 13 residues. The germline CDR1 and CDR2 sequences are SGHTS and YDEGEE. V was trimmed by 2 bases and J by 4 bases, leaving 7 bases between them. This chain's CDR3 is CASSLDRNQPQHF. CDR3 in DNA: TGTGCCAGCAGCTTAGACAGAAATCAGCCCCAGCATTTT.